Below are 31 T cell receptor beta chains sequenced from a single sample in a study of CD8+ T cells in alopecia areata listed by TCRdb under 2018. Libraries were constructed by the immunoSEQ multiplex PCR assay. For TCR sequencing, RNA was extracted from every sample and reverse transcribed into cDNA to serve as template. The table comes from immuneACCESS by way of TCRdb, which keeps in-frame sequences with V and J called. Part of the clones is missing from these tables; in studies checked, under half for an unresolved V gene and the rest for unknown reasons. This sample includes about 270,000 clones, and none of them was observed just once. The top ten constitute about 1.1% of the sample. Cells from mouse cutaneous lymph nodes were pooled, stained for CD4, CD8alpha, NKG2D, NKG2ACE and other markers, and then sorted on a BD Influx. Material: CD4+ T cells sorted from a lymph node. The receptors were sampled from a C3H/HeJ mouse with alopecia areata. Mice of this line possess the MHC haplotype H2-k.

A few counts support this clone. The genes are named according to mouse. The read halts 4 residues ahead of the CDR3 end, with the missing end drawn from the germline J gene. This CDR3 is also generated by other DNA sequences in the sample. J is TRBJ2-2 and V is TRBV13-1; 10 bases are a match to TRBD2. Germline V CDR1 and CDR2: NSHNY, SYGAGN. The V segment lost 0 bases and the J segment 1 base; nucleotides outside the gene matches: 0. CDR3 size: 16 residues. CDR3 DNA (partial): TGTGCCAGCAGTGATGACTGGGGGGGAAACACCGGG. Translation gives CASSDDWGGNTG. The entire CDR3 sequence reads CASSDDWGGNTGQLYF.

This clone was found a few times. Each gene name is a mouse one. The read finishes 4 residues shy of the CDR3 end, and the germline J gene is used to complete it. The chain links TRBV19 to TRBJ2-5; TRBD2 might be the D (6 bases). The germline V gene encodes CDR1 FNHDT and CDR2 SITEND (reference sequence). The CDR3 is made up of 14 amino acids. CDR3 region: CASSPSGAKDTQYF. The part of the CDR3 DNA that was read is TGTGCCAGCAGTCCCTCTGGGGCCAAAGAC.

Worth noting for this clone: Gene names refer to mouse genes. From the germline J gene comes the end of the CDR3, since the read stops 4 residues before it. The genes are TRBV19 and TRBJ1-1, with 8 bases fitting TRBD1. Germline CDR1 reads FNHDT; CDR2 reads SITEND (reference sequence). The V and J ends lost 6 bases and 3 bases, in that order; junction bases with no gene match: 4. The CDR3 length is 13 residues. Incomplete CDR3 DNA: TGTGCCAGCACCCCGACAGGGGACACA. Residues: CASTPTGDT. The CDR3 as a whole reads CASTPTGDTEVFF.

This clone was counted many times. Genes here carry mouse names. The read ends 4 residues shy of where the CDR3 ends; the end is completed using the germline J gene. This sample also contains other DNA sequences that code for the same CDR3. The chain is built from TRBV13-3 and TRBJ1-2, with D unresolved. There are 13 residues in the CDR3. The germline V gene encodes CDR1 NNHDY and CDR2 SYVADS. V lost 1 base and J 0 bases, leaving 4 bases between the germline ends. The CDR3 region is CASSDPANSDYTF. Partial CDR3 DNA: TGTGCCAGCAGTGATCCAGCAAACTCC.

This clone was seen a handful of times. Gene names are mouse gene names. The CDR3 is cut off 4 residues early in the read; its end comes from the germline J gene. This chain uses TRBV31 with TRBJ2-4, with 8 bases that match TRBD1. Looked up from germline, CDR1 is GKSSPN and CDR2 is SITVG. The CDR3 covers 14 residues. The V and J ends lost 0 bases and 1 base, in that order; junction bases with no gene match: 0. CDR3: CAWSLRGRQNTLYF. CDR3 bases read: TGTGCCTGGAGTCTCAGGGGGCGTCAAAAC.

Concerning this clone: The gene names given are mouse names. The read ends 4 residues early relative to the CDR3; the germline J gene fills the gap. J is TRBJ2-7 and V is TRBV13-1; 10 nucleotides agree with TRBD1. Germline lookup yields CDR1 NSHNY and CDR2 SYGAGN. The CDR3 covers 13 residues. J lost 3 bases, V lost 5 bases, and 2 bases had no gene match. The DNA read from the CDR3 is TGTGCCAGCAGGGACAGGGGGATCTAT. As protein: CASRDRGIY. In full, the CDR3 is CASRDRGIYEQYF.

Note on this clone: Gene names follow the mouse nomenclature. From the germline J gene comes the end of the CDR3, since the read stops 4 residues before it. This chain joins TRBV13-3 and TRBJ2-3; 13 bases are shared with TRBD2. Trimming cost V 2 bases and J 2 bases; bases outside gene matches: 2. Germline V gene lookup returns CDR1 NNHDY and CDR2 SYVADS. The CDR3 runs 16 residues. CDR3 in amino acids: CASSERTGGAAETLYF. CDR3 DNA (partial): TGTGCCAGCAGTGAAAGGACTGGGGGGGCTGCAGAA.

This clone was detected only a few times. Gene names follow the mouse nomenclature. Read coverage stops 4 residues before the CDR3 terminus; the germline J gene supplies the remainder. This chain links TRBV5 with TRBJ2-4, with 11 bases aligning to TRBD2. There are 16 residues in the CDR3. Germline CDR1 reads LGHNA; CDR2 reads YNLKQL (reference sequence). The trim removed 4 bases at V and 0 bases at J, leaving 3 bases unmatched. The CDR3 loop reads CASSLDWGVSQNTLYF. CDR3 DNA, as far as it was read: TGTGCCAGCAGCCTGGACTGGGGGGTTAGTCAAAAC.

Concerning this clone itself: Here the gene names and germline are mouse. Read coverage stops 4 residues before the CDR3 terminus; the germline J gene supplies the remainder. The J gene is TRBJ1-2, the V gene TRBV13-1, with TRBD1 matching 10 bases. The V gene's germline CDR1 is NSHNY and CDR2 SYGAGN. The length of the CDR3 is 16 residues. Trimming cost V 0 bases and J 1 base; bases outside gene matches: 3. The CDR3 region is CASSDARTGGNSDYTF. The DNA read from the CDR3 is TGTGCCAGCAGTGATGCACGGACAGGGGGAAACTCC.

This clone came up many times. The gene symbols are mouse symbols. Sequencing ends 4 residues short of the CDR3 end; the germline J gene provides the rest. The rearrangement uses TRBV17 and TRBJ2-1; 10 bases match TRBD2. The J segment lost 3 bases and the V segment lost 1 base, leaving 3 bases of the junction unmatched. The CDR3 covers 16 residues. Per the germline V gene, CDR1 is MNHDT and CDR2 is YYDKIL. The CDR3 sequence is CASSRVWGGAYAEQFF. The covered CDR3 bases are TGTGCTAGCAGTAGAGTCTGGGGGGGCGCCTATGCT.

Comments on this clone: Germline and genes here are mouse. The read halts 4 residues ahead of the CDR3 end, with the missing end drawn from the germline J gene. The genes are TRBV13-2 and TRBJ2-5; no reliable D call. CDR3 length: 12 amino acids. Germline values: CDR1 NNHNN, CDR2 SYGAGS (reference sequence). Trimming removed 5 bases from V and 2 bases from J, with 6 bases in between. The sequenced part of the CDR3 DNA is TGTGCCAGCGGACAGTCCCAAGAC. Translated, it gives CASGQSQD. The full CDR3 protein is CASGQSQDTQYF.

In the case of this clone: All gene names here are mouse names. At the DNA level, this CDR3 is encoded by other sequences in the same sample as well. The CDR3 reads CASNDRGANSDYTF. CDR3 DNA, as far as it was read: TGTGCCAGCAACGACAGGGGCGCAAACTCC. The chain has TRBV19 and TRBJ1-2; the match to TRBD1 covers 8 bases. The CDR3 is cut off 4 residues early in the read; its end comes from the germline J gene. J was trimmed by 0 bases and V by 6 bases; bases with no gene match: 4. CDR3 size: 14 residues. Germline-derived CDR1 and CDR2 are FNHDT and SITEND (reference sequence).

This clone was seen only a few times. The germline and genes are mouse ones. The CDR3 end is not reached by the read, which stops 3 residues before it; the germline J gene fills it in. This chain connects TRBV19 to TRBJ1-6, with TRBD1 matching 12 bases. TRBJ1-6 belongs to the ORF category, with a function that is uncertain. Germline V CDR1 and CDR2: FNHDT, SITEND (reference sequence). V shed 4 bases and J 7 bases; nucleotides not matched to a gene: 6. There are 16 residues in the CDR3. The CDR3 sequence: CASSRDRGLGNSPLYF. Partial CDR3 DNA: TGTGCCAGCAGTCGGGACAGGGGGCTGGGGAATTCGCCC.

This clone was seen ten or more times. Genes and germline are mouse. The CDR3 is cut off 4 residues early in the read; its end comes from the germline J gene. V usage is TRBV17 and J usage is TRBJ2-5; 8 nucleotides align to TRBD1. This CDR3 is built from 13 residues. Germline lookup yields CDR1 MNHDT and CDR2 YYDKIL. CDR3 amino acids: CASSATGEDTQYF. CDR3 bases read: TGTGCTAGCAGTGCGACAGGGGAAGAC. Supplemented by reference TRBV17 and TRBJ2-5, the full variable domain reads DTTVKQNPRYKLARVGKPVNLICSQTMNHDTMYWYQKKPNQAPKLLLFYYDKILNREADTFEKFQSSRPNNSFCSLYIGSAGLEYSAMYLCASSATGEDTQYFGPGTRLLVL.

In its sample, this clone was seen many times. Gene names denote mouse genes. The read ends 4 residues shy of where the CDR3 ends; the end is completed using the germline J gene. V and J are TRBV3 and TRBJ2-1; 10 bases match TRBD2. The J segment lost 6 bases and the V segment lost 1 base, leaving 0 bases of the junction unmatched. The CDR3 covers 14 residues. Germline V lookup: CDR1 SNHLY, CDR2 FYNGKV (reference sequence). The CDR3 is CASSLGDWGAEQFF. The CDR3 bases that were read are TGTGCCAGCAGCTTAGGGGACTGGGGTGCT.

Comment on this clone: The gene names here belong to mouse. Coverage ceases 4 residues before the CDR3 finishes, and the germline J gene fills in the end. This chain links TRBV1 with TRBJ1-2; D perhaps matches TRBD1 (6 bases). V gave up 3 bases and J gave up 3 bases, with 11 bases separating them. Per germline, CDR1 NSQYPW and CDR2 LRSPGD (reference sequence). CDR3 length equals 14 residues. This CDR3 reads CTCSAPGQDSDYTF. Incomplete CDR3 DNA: TGCACCTGCAGTGCCCCGGGACAAGACTCC. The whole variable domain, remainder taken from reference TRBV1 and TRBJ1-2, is VTLLEQNPRWRLVPRGQAVNLRCILKNSQYPWMSWYQQDLQKQLQWLFTLRSPGDKEVKSLPGADYLATRVTDTELRLQVANMSQGRTLYCTCSAPGQDSDYTFGSGTRLLVI.

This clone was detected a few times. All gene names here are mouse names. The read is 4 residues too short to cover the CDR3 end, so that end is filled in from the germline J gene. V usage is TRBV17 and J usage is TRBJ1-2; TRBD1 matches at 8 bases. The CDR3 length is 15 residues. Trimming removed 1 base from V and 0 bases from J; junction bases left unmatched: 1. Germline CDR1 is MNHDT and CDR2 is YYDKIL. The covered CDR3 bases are TGTGCTAGCAGTAGAGCGGGACAGGCAAACTCC. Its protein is CASSRAGQANS. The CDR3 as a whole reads CASSRAGQANSDYTF. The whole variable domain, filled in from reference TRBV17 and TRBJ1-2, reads DTTVKQNPRYKLARVGKPVNLICSQTMNHDTMYWYQKKPNQAPKLLLFYYDKILNREADTFEKFQSSRPNNSFCSLYIGSAGLEYSAMYLCASSRAGQANSDYTFGSGTRLLVI.

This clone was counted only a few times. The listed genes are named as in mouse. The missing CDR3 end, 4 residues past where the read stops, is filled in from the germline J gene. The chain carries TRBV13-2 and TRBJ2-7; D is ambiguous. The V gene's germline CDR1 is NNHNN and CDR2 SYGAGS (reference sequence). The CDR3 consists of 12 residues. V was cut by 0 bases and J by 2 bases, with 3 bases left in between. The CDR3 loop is CASGDDTYEQYF. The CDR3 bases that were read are TGTGCCAGCGGTGATGACACCTAT.

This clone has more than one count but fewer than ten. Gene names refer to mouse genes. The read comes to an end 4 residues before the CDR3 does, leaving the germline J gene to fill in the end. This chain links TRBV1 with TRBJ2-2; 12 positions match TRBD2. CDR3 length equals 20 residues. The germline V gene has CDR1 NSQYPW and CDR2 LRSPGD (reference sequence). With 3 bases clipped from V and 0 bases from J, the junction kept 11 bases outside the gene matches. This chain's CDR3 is CTCSAFGTGGPSSNTGQLYF. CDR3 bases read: TGCACCTGCAGTGCCTTCGGGACTGGGGGGCCCTCTTCAAACACCGGG. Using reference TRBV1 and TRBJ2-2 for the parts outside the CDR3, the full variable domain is VTLLEQNPRWRLVPRGQAVNLRCILKNSQYPWMSWYQQDLQKQLQWLFTLRSPGDKEVKSLPGADYLATRVTDTELRLQVANMSQGRTLYCTCSAFGTGGPSSNTGQLYFGEGSKLTVL.

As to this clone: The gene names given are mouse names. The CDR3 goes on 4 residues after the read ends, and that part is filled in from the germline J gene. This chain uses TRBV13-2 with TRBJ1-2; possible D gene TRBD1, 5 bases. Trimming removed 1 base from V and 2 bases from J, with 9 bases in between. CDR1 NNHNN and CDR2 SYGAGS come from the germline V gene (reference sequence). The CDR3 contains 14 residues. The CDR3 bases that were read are TGTGCCAGCGGTGATTGGGGGGGGAACTCC. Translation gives CASGDWGGNS. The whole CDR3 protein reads CASGDWGGNSDYTF.

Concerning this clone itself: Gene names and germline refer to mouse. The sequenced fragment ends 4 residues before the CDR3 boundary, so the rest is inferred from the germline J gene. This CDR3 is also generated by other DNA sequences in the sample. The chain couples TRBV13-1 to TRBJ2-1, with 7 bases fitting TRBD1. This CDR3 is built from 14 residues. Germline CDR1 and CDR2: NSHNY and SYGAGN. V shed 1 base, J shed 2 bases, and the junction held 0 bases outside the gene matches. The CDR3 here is CASSDQGDYAEQFF. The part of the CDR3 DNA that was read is TGTGCCAGCAGTGATCAGGGGGACTATGCT.

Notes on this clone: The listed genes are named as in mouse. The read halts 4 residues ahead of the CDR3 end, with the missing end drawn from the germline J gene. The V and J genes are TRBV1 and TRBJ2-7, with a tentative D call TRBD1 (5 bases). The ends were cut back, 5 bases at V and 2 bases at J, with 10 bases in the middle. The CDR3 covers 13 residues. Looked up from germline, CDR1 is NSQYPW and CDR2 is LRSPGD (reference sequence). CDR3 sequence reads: CTCSPYRTYEQYF. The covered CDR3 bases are TGCACCTGCAGTCCCTACAGGACCTAT. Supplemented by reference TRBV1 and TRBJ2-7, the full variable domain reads VTLLEQNPRWRLVPRGQAVNLRCILKNSQYPWMSWYQQDLQKQLQWLFTLRSPGDKEVKSLPGADYLATRVTDTELRLQVANMSQGRTLYCTCSPYRTYEQYFGPGTRLTVL.

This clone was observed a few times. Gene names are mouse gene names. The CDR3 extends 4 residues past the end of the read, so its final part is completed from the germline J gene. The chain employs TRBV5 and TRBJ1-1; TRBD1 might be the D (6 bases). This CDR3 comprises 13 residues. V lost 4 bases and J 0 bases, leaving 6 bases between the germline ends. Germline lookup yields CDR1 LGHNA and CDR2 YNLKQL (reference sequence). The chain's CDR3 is CASSPGANTEVFF. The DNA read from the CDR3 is TGTGCCAGCAGCCCAGGGGCAAACACA.

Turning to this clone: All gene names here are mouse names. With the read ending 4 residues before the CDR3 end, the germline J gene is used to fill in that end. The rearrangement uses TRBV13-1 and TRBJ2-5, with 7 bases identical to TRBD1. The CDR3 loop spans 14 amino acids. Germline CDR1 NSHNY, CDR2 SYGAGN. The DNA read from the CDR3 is TGTGCCAGCAGTGGACAGGGAAAGGAAGAC. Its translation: CASSGQGKED. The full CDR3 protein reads CASSGQGKEDTQYF.

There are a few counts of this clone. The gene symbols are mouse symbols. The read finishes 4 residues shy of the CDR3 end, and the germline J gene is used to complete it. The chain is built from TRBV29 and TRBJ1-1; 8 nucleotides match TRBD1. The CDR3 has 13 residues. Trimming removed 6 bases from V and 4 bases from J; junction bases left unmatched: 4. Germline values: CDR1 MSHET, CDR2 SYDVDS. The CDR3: CASRAGGGTEVFF. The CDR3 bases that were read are TGTGCTAGCAGGGCAGGGGGCGGCACA.

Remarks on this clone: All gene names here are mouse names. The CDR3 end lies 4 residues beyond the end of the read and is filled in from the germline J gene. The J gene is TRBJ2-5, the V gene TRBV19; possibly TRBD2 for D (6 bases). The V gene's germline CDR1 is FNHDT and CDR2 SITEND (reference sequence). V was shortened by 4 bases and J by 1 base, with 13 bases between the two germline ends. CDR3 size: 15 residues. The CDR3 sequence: CASSPDWPYQDTQYF. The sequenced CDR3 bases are TGTGCCAGCAGTCCCGACTGGCCCTACCAAGAC.

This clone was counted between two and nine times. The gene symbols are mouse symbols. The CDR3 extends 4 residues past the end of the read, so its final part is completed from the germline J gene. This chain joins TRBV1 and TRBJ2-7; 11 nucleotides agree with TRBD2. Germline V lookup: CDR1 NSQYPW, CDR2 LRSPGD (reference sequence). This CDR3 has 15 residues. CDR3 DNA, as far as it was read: TGCACCTGCAGTGCAGGGACTGGGGGGAGGGAT. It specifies CTCSAGTGGRD. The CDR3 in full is CTCSAGTGGRDEQYF. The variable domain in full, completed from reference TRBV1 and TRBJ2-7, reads VTLLEQNPRWRLVPRGQAVNLRCILKNSQYPWMSWYQQDLQKQLQWLFTLRSPGDKEVKSLPGADYLATRVTDTELRLQVANMSQGRTLYCTCSAGTGGRDEQYFGPGTRLTVL.

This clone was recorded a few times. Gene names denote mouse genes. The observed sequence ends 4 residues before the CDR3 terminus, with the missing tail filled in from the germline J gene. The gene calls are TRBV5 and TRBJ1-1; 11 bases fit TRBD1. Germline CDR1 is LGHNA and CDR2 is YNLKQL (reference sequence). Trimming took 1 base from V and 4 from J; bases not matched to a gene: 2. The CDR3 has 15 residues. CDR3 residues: CASSQGTGGVTEVFF. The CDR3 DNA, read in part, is TGTGCCAGCAGCCAAGGGACAGGGGGCGTCACA.

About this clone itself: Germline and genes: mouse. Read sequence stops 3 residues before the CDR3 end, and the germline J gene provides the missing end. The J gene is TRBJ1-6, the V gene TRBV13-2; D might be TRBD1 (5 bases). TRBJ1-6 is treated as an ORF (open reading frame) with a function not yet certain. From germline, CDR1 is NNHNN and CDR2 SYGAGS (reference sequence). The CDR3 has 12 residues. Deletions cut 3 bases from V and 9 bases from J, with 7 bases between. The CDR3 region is CASGGQGSPLYF. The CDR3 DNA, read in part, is TGTGCCAGCGGTGGGCAGGGTTCGCCC.

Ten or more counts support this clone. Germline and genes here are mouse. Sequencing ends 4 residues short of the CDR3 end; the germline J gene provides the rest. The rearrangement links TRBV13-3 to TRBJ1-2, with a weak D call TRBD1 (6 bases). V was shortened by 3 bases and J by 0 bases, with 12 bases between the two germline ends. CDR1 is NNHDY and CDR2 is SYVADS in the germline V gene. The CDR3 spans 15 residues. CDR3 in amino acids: CASSAPGHANSDYTF. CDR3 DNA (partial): TGTGCCAGCAGTGCCCCGGGACATGCAAACTCC.

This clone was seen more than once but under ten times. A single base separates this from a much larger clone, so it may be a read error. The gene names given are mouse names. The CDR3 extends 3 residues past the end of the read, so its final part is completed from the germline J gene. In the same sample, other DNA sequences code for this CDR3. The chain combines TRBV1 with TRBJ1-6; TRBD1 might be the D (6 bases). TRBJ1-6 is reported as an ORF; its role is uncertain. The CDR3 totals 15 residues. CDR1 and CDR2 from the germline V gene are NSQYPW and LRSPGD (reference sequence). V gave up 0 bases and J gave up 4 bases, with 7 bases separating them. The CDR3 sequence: CTCSADRGYNSPLYF. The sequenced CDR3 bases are TGCACCTGCAGTGCAGACAGGGGATATAATTCGCCC.